These 27 T cell receptor beta chains originate from one sample sequenced in a study of technical replicates of blood from a few donors. TCRdb keeps only in-frame clones here, not all; method: immunoSEQ multiplex PCR. The sample shows about 59,000 clones, roughly 93% of them seen only once. Material for sequencing was PBMCs. Source of these receptors: a human donor in good health. Some clones in this sample may be carry-over from other donors' samples.

The chain couples TRBV7-6 to TRBJ2-5; the D gene is possibly TRBD1 (6 bases). CDR1 is SGHVS, CDR2 FNYEAQ, per germline. V was clipped by 4 bases and J by 4 bases, with 16 bases between them. The CDR3 contains 15 residues. CDR3 bases: TGTGCCAGCAGCTCTACTGGGAGAGGGGGAGAGACCCAGTACTTC. Its translation is CASSSTGRGGETQYF. Full variable domain (rest looked up from reference TRBV7-6 and TRBJ2-5): GAGVSQSPRYKVTKRGQDVALRCDPISGHVSLYWYRQALGQGPEFLTYFNYEAQQDKSGLPNDRFSAERPEGSISTLTIQRTEQRDSAMYRCASSSTGRGGETQYFGPGTRLLVL.

This clone has a handful of counts. This chain connects TRBV27 to TRBJ2-6; a possible D gene is TRBD1 (6 bases). The CDR3 has 20 amino acids. CDR1 is MNHEY, CDR2 SMNVEV, per germline (reference sequence). Trimming took 3 bases from V and 4 from J, leaving 25 bases between them. The CDR3 DNA follows: TGTGCCAGCAGTTTTAGGGCCCGCAGGGGATTGGCCCTCGGGGCCAACGTCCTGACTTTC. Its protein product is CASSFRARRGLALGANVLTF.

CDR3 loop: CASSQGQGGGYTF. The CDR3 nucleotides are TGCGCCAGCAGCCAAGGACAGGGAGGTGGCTACACCTTC. The chain joins TRBV5-1 to TRBJ1-2, with 8 bases lining up with TRBD1. This CDR3 has 13 residues. Germline values: CDR1 SGHRS, CDR2 YFSETQ. The V gene end was trimmed by 4 bases and the J gene end by 7 bases; junction bases not matched to a gene: 6.

The chain uses TRBV5-1 and TRBJ2-2; 12 positions agree with TRBD2. V was pared by 5 bases and J by 5 bases, with 13 bases of the junction left unmatched. Germline lookup yields CDR1 SGHRS and CDR2 YFSETQ. The CDR3 is 18 amino acids. As DNA, the CDR3 is TGCGCCAGCAGACCTATACCGGGACTAGCGGGCGGGACCGGGGAGCTGTTTTTT. Encoded protein: CASRPIPGLAGGTGELFF. Supplemented by reference TRBV5-1 and TRBJ2-2, the full variable domain reads KAGVTQTPRYLIKTRGQQVTLSCSPISGHRSVSWYQQTPGQGLQFLFEYFSETQRNKGNFPGRFSGRQFSNSRSEMNVSTLELGDSALYLCASRPIPGLAGGTGELFFGEGSRLTVL.

The chain carries TRBV25-1 and TRBJ1-1, with a possible D match to TRBD1 (6 bases). Germline V gives CDR1 MGHDK, CDR2 SYGVNS. This CDR3 has 13 amino acids. V was cut by 6 bases and J by 1 base, with 9 bases left in between. CDR3 protein: CASSRTENTEAFF. DNA of the CDR3: TGTGCCAGCAGCCGGACAGAGAACACTGAAGCTTTCTTT.

The chain is built from TRBV11-2 and TRBJ2-7, with D possibly TRBD2 on 5 matching bases. This CDR3 contains 15 residues. CDR1 is SGHAT and CDR2 is FQNNGV in the germline V gene. Trimming removed 1 base at V and 3 bases at J, with 13 bases between. The CDR3 spells CASSLGGTGNYEQYF. CDR3 bases: TGTGCCAGCAGCTTAGGAGGTACCGGGAACTACGAGCAGTACTTC.

V and J are TRBV6-1 and TRBJ1-6; 9 bases line up with TRBD1. J lost 10 bases, V lost 4 bases, and 11 bases had no gene match. CDR3 size: 16 residues. Germline CDR1 is MNHNS and CDR2 is SASEGT. CDR3 DNA sequence: TGTGCCAGCAGTGTTAGTCCGGGACAGGGTTACTCACCCCTCCACTTT. Translating it yields CASSVSPGQGYSPLHF.

The chain recombines TRBV7-9 with TRBJ2-1, with 13 bases identical to TRBD2. J gave up 7 bases and V 4 bases, and 10 bases lay outside the gene matches. CDR1 SEHNR and CDR2 FQNEAQ come from the germline V gene (reference sequence). The CDR3 extends over 17 amino acids. The CDR3 here is CASSSLKGLAGVNEQFF. The DNA for the CDR3 is TGTGCCAGCAGCTCCCTCAAAGGACTAGCGGGAGTAAATGAGCAGTTCTTC. The full variable domain, rest sourced from reference TRBV7-9 and TRBJ2-1, is DTGVSQNPRHKITKRGQNVTFRCDPISEHNRLYWYRQTLGQGPEFLTYFQNEAQLEKSRLLSDRFSAERPKGSFSTLEIQRTEQGDSAMYLCASSSLKGLAGVNEQFFGPGTRLTVL.

J is TRBJ2-5 and V is TRBV4-3; 7 positions agree with TRBD1. Germline V gene lookup returns CDR1 LGHNA and CDR2 YSLEER. After removal of 2 bases from V and 0 bases from J, the junction contained 3 bases not matched to a gene. The CDR3 is 15 residues long. CDR3 nucleotide sequence: TGCGCCAGCAGCCAATCGGGACAGAACCAAGAGACCCAGTACTTC. The encoded protein is CASSQSGQNQETQYF.

The chain uses TRBV6-5 and TRBJ1-2, with TRBD1 identical over 9 bases. CDR3 length: 14 residues. V shed 5 bases, J shed 9 bases, and the junction held 10 bases outside the gene matches. The germline CDR1 and CDR2 sequences are MNHEY and SVGAGI. CDR3 sequence (DNA): TGTGCCAGCAGTGTATCGGGACAGGGAGGACGCTACACCTTC. It codes for CASSVSGQGGRYTF.

The chain employs TRBV28 and TRBJ2-7, with TRBD2 matching 7 bases. The CDR3 extends over 16 amino acids. Germline trimming cut 4 bases from V and 0 bases from J; bases unmatched to any gene: 9. Germline lookup yields CDR1 MDHEN and CDR2 SYDVKM. This CDR3 is CASSWGGGPSSYEQYF. CDR3 DNA: TGTGCCAGCAGTTGGGGCGGGGGTCCTTCCTCCTACGAGCAGTACTTC.

This rearrangement joins TRBV7-9 to TRBJ2-2; 9 bases fit TRBD1. V gave up 5 bases and J gave up 6 bases; unmatched junction bases: 7. In germline, CDR1 is SEHNR, CDR2 FQNEAQ (reference sequence). The CDR3 consists of 15 residues. Here the CDR3 DNA reads TGTGCCAGCAGCCCAAGGACAGGGGAAGCCGGGGAGCTGTTTTTT. Translating gives CASSPRTGEAGELFF. Variable domain in full (rest from reference TRBV7-9 and TRBJ2-2): DTGVSQNPRHKITKRGQNVTFRCDPISEHNRLYWYRQTLGQGPEFLTYFQNEAQLEKSRLLSDRFSAERPKGSFSTLEIQRTEQGDSAMYLCASSPRTGEAGELFFGEGSRLTVL.

V usage is TRBV6-1 and J usage is TRBJ2-5, with D maybe TRBD1 (5 bases). Trimming shortened V by 3 bases and J by 4 bases, and 24 bases separated the two germline ends. CDR3 length: 18 residues. Germline CDR1 is MNHNS and CDR2 is SASEGT. CDR3 DNA: TGTGCCAGCAGTGATATTTACTCTGGGGCAGGCGGTTCAGAGACCCAGTACTTC. Protein product: CASSDIYSGAGGSETQYF.

The chain uses TRBV1 and TRBJ1-5; the table's D call TRBD1 went unverified against the DNA. TRBV1 is described as a pseudogene. This CDR3 comprises 14 residues. CDR3 bases: TGCACCAGCAGCCCGGGACAGGGCAATCAGCCCCAGCATTTT. Its protein is CTSSPGQGNQPQHF.

This chain links TRBV29-1 with TRBJ2-1; 8 positions match TRBD2. V lost 5 bases and J lost 4; bases outside the gene matches: 7. The CDR3 has 14 amino acids. The germline CDR1 and CDR2 sequences are SQVTM and ANQGSEA. In DNA, the CDR3 is TGCAGCGTTAACGGGGGGGCCCGGTACAATGAGCAGTTCTTC. Translated, it gives CSVNGGARYNEQFF.

The J gene is TRBJ2-5, the V gene TRBV6-6, with D possibly being TRBD1 (6 bases). V was pared by 2 bases and J by 1 base, with 11 bases between. CDR3 size: 15 residues. Germline CDR1 and CDR2: MNHNY and SVGAGI (reference sequence). CDR3 sequence: CASSYADRLQETQYF. CDR3 in DNA: TGTGCCAGCAGTTACGCGGACAGACTCCAAGAGACCCAGTACTTC.

The chain recombines TRBV4-3 with TRBJ1-2; tentatively, D is TRBD1 (6 bases). Germline loops: CDR1 LGHNA, CDR2 YSLEER. The CDR3 length is 16 residues. Trimming shortened V by 4 bases and J by 3 bases, and 18 bases separated the two germline ends. CDR3 sequence: CASSPHGGGADYGYTF. In DNA, the CDR3 is TGCGCCAGCAGCCCCCACGGGGGGGGCGCAGACTATGGCTACACCTTC.

V usage is TRBV28 and J usage is TRBJ1-5; no clear D gene. The ends were cut back, 1 base at V and 0 bases at J, with 7 bases in the middle. In germline, CDR1 is MDHEN, CDR2 SYDVKM. The CDR3 is 15 residues long. The CDR3 loop is CASSLYGNSNQPQHF. The CDR3 DNA sequence: TGTGCCAGCAGTTTATACGGGAATAGCAATCAGCCCCAGCATTTT.

The rearrangement joins TRBV27 to TRBJ2-3; unclear D gene. CDR1 is MNHEY and CDR2 is SMNVEV in the germline V gene (reference sequence). The CDR3 has 18 residues. V lost 5 bases, J lost 2 bases, and 23 bases lay in between. The CDR3 sequence: CASSIRPPDSGDTDTQYF. The CDR3 bases are TGTGCCAGCAGTATACGCCCTCCCGATAGTGGAGACACAGATACGCAGTATTTT.

The CDR3 DNA sequence: TGCGCCAGCAGCCAGACACCCGGCAATTCACCCCTCCACTTT. Protein product: CASSQTPGNSPLHF. The chain has TRBV4-1 and TRBJ1-6, with no clear D. This CDR3 has 14 residues. Looked up from germline, CDR1 is MGHRA and CDR2 is YSYEKL. The germline V and J ends were trimmed by 3 bases and 7 bases, with 10 bases remaining between them.

This chain connects TRBV10-3 to TRBJ1-2; D gene ambiguous. The CDR3 spans 13 residues. The V end was cut by 5 bases, the J end by 2 bases, with 9 bases between. Germline CDR1 is ENHRY and CDR2 is SYGVKD. CDR3 in amino acids: CAISRSINYGYTF. The CDR3 bases are TGTGCCATCAGTCGGTCCATCAACTATGGCTACACCTTC.

V usage is TRBV2 and J usage is TRBJ1-2; D not resolved. V shed 6 bases and J shed 5 bases, with 16 bases lying between them. Germline CDR1 reads SNHLY; CDR2 reads FYNNEI. CDR3 length: 14 amino acids. The CDR3 DNA follows: TGTGCCAGCAGACCCCAGCGAACTGGTTATGGCTACACCTTC. Translating it yields CASRPQRTGYGYTF.

The chain couples TRBV7-2 to TRBJ1-6, with TRBD1 matching 7 bases. This CDR3 comprises 13 residues. In germline, CDR1 is SGHTA, CDR2 FQGNSA. V trimming: 4 bases; J trimming: 8 bases; junction bases outside the gene matches: 2. The CDR3 here is CASSSTGDSPLHF. For the CDR3, the DNA is TGTGCCAGCAGCTCTACAGGGGATTCACCCCTCCACTTT.

This chain uses TRBV2 with TRBJ2-3, with D possibly matching TRBD2 (5 bases). Trimming stripped 5 bases from V and 3 bases from J, with 15 bases between. This CDR3 has 15 residues. The germline V gene encodes CDR1 SNHLY and CDR2 FYNNEI. CDR3 nucleotide sequence: TGTGCCAGCAGTTCGGAGATGCTAGCAACAGATACGCAGTATTTT. Translated, it gives CASSSEMLATDTQYF.

This chain links TRBV2 with TRBJ1-2; D perhaps matches TRBD1 (6 bases). The CDR3 sequence is 12 residues long. V lost 9 bases and J 5 bases, leaving 13 bases between the germline ends. CDR1 and CDR2 from the germline V gene are SNHLY and FYNNEI. For the CDR3, the DNA is TGTGCCAGACAGGGTTTCGGTTATGGCTACACCTTC. Translated: CARQGFGYGYTF.

This sequence joins TRBV6-7 and TRBJ2-7; D gene uncertain. TRBV6-7 is recorded as an ORF, its role being uncertain. This CDR3 spans 16 amino acids. Trimming removed 2 bases at V and 6 bases at J, with 20 bases between. CDR3 sequence (DNA): TGTGCCAGCAGTTACACCCCCCGCAGTCGAGGTGGCGAGCAGTACTTC. Protein product: CASSYTPRSRGGEQYF.

The chain carries TRBV4-2 and TRBJ2-3; 9 bases are shared with TRBD1. CDR1 and CDR2 (germline): LGHNA, YNFKEQ. V shed 1 base, J shed 2 bases, and the junction held 1 base outside the gene matches. The CDR3 is 15 residues long. Written as DNA, the CDR3 is TGTGCCAGCAGCCAAGGGACAGGGGACACAGATACGCAGTATTTT. This codes for CASSQGTGDTDTQYF.